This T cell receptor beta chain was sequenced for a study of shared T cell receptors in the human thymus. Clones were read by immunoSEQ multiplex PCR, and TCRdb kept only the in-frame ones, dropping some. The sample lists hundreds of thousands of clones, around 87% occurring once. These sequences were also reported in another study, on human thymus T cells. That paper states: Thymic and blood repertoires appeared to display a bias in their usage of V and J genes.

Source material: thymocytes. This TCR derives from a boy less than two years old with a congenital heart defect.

This chain's CDR3 is CASSWRDRGHTEAFF. In DNA form, the CDR3 reads TGTGCCAGCAGCTGGAGGGATAGGGGGCACACTGAAGCTTTCTTT. J is TRBJ1-1 and V is TRBV11-2, with 7 bases aligning to TRBD1. The CDR3 length is 15 residues. CDR1 and CDR2 from the germline V gene are SGHAT and FQNNGV. Unmatched junction bases numbered 8, after V lost 4 bases and J lost 3 bases.